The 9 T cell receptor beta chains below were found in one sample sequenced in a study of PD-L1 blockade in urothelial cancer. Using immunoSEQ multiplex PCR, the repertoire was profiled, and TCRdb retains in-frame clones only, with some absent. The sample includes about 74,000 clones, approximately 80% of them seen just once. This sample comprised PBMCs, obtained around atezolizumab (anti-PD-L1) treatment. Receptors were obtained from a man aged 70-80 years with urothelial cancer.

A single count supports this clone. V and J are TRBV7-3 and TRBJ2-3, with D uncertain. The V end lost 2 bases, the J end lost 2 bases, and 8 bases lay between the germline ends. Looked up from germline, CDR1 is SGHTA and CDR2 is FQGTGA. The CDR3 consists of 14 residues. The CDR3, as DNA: TGTGCCAGCAGCTTAGGGCCATCCACAGATACGCAGTATTTT. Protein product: CASSLGPSTDTQYF. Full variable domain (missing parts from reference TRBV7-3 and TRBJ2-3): GAGVSQTPSNKVTEKGKYVELRCDPISGHTALYWYRQSLGQGPEFLIYFQGTGAADDSGLPNDRFFAVRPEGSVSTLKIQRTERGDSAVYLCASSLGPSTDTQYFGPGTRLTVL.

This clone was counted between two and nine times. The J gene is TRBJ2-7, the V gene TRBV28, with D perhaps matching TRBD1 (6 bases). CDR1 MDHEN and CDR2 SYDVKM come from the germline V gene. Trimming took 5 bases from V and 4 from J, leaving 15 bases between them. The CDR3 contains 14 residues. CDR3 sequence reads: CASSPSGRGYEQYF. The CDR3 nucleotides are TGTGCCAGCAGTCCCTCGGGCAGGGGATACGAGCAGTACTTC.

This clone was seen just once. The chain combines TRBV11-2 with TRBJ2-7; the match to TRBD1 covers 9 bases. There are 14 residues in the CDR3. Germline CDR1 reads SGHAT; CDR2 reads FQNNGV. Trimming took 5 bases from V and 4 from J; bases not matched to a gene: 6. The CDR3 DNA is TGTGCCAGCAGCAGAGGGACAGGGTTTTACGAGCAGTACTTC. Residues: CASSRGTGFYEQYF.

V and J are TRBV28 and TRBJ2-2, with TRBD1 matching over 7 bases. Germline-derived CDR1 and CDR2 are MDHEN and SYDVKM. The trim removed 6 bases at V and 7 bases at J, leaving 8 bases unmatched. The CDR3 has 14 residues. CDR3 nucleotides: TGTGCCAGCAGCTCTACAGGGGCAGGCGGGGAGCTGTTTTTT. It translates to CASSSTGAGGELFF.

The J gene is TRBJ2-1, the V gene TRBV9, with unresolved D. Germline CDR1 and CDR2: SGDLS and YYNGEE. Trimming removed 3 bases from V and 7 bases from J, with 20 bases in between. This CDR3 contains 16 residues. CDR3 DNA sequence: TGTGCCAGCAGCGAAAGCGCCGTGTCTCTTAGGAATGAGCAGTTCTTC. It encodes CASSESAVSLRNEQFF.

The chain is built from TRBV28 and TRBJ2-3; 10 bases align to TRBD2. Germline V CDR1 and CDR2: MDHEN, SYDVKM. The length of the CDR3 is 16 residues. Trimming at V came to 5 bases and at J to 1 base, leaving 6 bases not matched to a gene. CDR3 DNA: TGTGCCAGCAGTCCTCTTCTAGCGGGAGGCACAGATACGCAGTATTTT. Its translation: CASSPLLAGGTDTQYF. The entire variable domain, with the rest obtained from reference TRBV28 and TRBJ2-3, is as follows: DVKVTQSSRYLVKRTGEKVFLECVQDMDHENMFWYRQDPGLGLRLIYFSYDVKMKEKGDIPEGYSVSREKKERFSLILESASTNQTSMYLCASSPLLAGGTDTQYFGPGTRLTVL.

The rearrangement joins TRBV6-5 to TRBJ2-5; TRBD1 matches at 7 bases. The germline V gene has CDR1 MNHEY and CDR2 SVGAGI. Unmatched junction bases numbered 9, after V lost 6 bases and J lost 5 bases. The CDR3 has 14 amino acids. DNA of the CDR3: TGTGCCAGCAGATTAGCCGACAGGGATGAGACCCAGTACTTC. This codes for CASRLADRDETQYF.

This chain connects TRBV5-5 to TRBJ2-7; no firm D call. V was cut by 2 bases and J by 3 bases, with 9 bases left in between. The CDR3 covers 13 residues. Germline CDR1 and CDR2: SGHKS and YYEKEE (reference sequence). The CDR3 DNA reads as TGTGCCAGCAGCTTTAACAGCCTCTACGAGCAGTACTTC. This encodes CASSFNSLYEQYF. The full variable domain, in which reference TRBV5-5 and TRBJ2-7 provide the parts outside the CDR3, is DAGVTQSPTHLIKTRGQQVTLRCSPISGHKSVSWYQQVLGQGPQFIFQYYEKEERGRGNFPDRFSARQFPNYSSELNVNALLLGDSALYLCASSFNSLYEQYFGPGTRLTVT.

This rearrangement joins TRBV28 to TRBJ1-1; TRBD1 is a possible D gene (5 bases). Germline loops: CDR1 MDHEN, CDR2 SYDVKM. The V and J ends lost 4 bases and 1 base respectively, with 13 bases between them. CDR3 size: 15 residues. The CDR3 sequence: CASSSLLGGNTEAFF. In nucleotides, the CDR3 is TGTGCCAGCAGTTCCCTTCTCGGGGGGAACACTGAAGCTTTCTTT.